This T cell receptor beta chain derives from a study of technical replicates of blood from a few donors. The table came from immunoSEQ multiplex PCR; TCRdb's copy has only in-frame clones and leaves some out. In the table there are under 50,000 clones, 95% to 97% of which are singletons. CDR3 size: 14 residues. The V gene end was trimmed by 5 bases and the J gene end by 3 bases; junction bases not matched to a gene: 6. Looked up from germline, CDR1 is MNHEY and CDR2 is SVGAGI. V gene TRBV6-5 combines with J gene TRBJ2-7, with 8 bases identical to TRBD1. The receptor comes from a human donor in good health. The sequenced sample consisted of T cells isolated from PBMCs. The CDR3 DNA follows: TGTGCCAGCAGTCTGATGACAGGGGACTACGAGCAGTACTTC. It codes for CASSLMTGDYEQYF.